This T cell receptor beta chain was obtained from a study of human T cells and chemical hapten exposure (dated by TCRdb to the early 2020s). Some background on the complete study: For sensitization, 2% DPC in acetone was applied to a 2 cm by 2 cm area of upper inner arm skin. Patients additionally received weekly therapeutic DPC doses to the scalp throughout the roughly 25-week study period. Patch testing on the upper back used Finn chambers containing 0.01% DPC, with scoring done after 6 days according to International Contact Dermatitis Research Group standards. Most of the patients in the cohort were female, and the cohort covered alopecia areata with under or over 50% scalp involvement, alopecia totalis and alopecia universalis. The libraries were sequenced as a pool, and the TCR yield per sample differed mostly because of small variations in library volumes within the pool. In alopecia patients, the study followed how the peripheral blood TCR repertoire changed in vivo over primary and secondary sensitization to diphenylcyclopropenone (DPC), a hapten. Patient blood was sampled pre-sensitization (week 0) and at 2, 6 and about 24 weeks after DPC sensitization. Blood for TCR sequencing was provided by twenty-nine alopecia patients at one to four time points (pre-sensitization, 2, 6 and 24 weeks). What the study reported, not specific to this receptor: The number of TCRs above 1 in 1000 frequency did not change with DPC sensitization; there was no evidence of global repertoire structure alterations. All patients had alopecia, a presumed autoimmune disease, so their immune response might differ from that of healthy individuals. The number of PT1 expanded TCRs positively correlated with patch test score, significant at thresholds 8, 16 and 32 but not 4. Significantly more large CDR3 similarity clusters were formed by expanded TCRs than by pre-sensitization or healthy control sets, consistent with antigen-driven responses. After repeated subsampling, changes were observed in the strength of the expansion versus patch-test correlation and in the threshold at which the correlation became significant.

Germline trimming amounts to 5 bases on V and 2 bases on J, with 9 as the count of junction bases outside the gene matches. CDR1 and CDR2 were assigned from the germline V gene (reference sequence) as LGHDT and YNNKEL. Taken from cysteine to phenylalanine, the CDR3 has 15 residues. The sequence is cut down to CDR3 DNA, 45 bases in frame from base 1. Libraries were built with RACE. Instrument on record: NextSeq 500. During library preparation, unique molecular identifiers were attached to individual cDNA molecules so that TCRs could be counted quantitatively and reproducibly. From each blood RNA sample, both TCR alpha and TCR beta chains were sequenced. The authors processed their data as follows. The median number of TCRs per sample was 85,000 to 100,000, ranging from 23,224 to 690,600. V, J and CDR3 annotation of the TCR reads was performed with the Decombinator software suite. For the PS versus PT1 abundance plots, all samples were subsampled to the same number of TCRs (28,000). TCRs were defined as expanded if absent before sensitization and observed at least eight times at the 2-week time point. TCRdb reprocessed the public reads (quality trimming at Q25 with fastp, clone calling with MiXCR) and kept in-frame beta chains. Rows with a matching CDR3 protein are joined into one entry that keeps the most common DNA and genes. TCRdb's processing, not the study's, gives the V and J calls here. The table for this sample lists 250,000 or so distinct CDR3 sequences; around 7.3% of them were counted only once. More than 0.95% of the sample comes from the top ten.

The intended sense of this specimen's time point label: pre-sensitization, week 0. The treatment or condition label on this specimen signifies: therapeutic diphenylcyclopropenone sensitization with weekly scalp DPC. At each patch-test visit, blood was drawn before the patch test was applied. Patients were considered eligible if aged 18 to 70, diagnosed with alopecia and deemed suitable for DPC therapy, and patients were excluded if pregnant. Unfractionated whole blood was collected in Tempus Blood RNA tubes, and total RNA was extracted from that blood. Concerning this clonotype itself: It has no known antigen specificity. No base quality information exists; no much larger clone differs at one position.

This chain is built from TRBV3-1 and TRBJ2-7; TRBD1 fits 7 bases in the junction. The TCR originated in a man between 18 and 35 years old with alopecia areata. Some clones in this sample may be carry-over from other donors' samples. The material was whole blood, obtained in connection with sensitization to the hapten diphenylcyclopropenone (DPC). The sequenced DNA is TGTGCCAGCAGCGGAGACAGGGCTAGGACCTACGAGCAGTACTTC. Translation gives CASSGDRARTYEQYF.